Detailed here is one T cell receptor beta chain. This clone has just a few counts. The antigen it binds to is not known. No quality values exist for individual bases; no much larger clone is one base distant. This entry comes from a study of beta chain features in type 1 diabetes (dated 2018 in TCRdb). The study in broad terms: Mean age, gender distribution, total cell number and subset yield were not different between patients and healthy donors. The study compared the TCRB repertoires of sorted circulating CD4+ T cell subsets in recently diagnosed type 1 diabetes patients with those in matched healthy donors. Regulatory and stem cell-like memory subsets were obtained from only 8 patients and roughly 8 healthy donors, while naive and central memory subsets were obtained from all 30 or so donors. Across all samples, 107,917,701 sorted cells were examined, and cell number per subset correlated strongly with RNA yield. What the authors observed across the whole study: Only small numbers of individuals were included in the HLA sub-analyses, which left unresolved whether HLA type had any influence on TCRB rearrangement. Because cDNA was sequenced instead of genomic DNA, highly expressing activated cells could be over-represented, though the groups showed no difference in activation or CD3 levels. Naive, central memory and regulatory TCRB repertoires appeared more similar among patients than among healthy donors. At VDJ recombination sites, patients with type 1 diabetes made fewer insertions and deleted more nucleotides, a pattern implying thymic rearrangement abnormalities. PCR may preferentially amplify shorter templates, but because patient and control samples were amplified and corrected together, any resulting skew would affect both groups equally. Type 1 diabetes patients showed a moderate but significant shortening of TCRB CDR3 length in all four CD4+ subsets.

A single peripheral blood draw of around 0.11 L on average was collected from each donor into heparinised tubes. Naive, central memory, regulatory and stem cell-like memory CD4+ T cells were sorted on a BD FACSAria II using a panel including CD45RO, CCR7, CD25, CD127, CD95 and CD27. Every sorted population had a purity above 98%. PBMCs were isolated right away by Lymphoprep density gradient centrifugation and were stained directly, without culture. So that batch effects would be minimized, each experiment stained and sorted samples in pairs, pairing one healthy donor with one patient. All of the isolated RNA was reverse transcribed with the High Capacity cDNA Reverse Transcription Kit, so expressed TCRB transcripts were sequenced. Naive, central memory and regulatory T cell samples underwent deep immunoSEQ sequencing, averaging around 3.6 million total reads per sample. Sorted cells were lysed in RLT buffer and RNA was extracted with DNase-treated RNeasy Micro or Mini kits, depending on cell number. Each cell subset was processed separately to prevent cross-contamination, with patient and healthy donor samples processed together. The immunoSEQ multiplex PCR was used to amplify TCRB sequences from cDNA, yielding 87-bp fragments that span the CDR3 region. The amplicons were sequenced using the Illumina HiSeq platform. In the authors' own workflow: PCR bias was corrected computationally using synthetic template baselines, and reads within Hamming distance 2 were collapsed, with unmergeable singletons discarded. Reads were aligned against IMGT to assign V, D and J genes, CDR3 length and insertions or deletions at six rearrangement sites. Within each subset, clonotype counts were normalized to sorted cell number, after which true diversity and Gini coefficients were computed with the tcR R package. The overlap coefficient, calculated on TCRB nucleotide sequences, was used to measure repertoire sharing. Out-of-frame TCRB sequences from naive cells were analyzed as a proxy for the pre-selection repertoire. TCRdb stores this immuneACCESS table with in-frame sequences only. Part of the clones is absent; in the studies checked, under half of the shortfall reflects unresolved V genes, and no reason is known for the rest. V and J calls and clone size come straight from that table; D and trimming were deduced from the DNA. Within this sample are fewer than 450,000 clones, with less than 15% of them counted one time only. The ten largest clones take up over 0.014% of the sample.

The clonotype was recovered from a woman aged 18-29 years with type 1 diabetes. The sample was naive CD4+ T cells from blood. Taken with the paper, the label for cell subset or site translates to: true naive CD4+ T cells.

The bases read TGCGCCAGCAGCTTGGGTAGCGGTATCCAAGAGACCCAGTACTTC. Its amino acids are CASSLGSGIQETQYF. The V and J segments used are TRBV5-1 and TRBJ2-5; possibly the D gene is TRBD2, per 6 matching bases. V sheds 0 bases and J sheds 1 base, leaving 10 bases between their ends. The CDR3 covers 15 residues, taking in both the cysteine and the phenylalanine. CDR3 DNA only is kept here, 45 bases in frame from base 1. CDR1 and CDR2 are read off the germline V gene as SGHRS and YFSETQ.